These T cell receptor beta chains were read from a single sample in a study of T cell responses to AZD1222 COVID-19 vaccine. Sequencing was performed with immunoSEQ multiplex PCR; in TCRdb, only in-frame clones are kept and a portion is missing. The data show about 76,000 clones, with about 88% seen just once and about a tenth held by the top ten. The sequencing here drew on peripheral blood, taken on day 0 of AZD1222 vaccination. Every receptor here comes from an adult in good health. Both conserved end residues are part of each CDR3. A D gene is named only where the DNA matches it firmly. Clone size is shown for a subset of rows, as once, few, many or a class of expanded clone.

CDR3 DNA: TGTGCCAGCAGTTCTAAGGTGGCGGCCTTCTCCTACGAGCAGTACTTC
CDR3 protein: CASSSKVAAFSYEQYF
J gene: TRBJ2-7
V gene: TRBV27
D gene: .
clone size: once

CDR3 DNA: TGTGCCACCGCGCAGGGACAGGGAGCTGGAAACACCATATATTTT
CDR3 protein: CATAQGQGAGNTIYF
J gene: TRBJ1-3
V gene: TRBV19
D gene: TRBD1
clone size: .

CDR3 DNA: TGTGCCAGTAGTCCCCAGGCCCAGAGGAACACTGAAGCTTTCTTT
CDR3 protein: CASSPQAQRNTEAFF
J gene: TRBJ1-1
V gene: TRBV19
D gene: .
clone size: .

CDR3 DNA: TGTGCCAGCAGCTTCTGGAGGGAGCAGTTCTTC
CDR3 protein: CASSFWREQFF
J gene: TRBJ2-1
V gene: TRBV7-9
D gene: .
clone size: .

CDR3 DNA: TGTGCCAGCAGCGGACCCAGCGGGGGGGCTTCGGCGCAGTATTTT
CDR3 protein: CASSGPSGGASAQYF
J gene: TRBJ2-3
V gene: TRBV7-9
D gene: TRBD2
clone size: .

CDR3 DNA: TGTGCCAGCAGTTACCTGCAGGGTGGTGAAAAACTGTTTTTT
CDR3 protein: CASSYLQGGEKLFF
J gene: TRBJ1-4
V gene: TRBV6-5
D gene: .
clone size: .

CDR3 DNA: TGTGCCAGCAGCTTCCGGGACAGATTGAACACTGAAGCTTTCTTT
CDR3 protein: CASSFRDRLNTEAFF
J gene: TRBJ1-1
V gene: TRBV5-4
D gene: TRBD1
clone size: .

CDR3 DNA: TGTGCCAGCCGGGCTAGCGGGAGTTTCGAGCAGTACTTC
CDR3 protein: CASRASGSFEQYF
J gene: TRBJ2-7
V gene: TRBV6-5
D gene: TRBD2
clone size: .

CDR3 DNA: TGTGCCACCCATTTTACCCTAGCGGGAGTGGACGAGCAGTACTTC
CDR3 protein: CATHFTLAGVDEQYF
J gene: TRBJ2-7
V gene: TRBV10-3
D gene: TRBD2
clone size: .

CDR3 DNA: TGCGCCAGCAGCCAACCCGGACTGCCTGGGGAGCAGTTCTTC
CDR3 protein: CASSQPGLPGEQFF
J gene: TRBJ2-1
V gene: TRBV4-1
D gene: .
clone size: .

CDR3 DNA: TGTGCCACCAGCAGAGCCTTGACTAGCGGGACAGAGACCCAGTACTTC
CDR3 protein: CATSRALTSGTETQYF
J gene: TRBJ2-5
V gene: TRBV15
D gene: TRBD2
clone size: .

CDR3 DNA: TGTGCCTTGACCCCCTCAACTTACAATGAGCAGTTCTTC
CDR3 protein: CALTPSTYNEQFF
J gene: TRBJ2-1
V gene: TRBV30
D gene: .
clone size: .

CDR3 DNA: TGTGCCAGCAGCCCACGGGAAGGCACAGATACGCAGTATTTT
CDR3 protein: CASSPREGTDTQYF
J gene: TRBJ2-3
V gene: TRBV9
D gene: .
clone size: few

CDR3 DNA: TGTGCCAGCAGCTACACGGCTGGTGATACGCAGTATTTT
CDR3 protein: CASSYTAGDTQYF
J gene: TRBJ2-3
V gene: TRBV5-5
D gene: .
clone size: .

CDR3 DNA: TGTGCCAGCAGCTTCGGACAGGCGGCTTCCTACGAGCAGTACTTC
CDR3 protein: CASSFGQAASYEQYF
J gene: TRBJ2-7
V gene: TRBV7-9
D gene: TRBD1
clone size: .

CDR3 DNA: TGTGCCAGCTCACCACCTCAGGGGCGCACAGATACGCAGTATTTT
CDR3 protein: CASSPPQGRTDTQYF
J gene: TRBJ2-3
V gene: TRBV18
D gene: .
clone size: .

CDR3 DNA: TGTGCCAGTAGTATAACAGGGGGAAGGAGTGAAAAACTGTTTTTT
CDR3 protein: CASSITGGRSEKLFF
J gene: TRBJ1-4
V gene: TRBV19
D gene: TRBD1
clone size: .

CDR3 DNA: TGTGCCAGCTTCCGCCTTCAGAGGGCCCCTTCAAACTATGGCTACACCTTC
CDR3 protein: CASFRLQRAPSNYGYTF
J gene: TRBJ1-2
V gene: TRBV18
D gene: .
clone size: few

CDR3 DNA: TGTGCCAGCAGCACGCTAGGACTTGGCTACACCTTC
CDR3 protein: CASSTLGLGYTF
J gene: TRBJ1-2
V gene: TRBV6-2/TRBV6-3
D gene: .
clone size: .

CDR3 DNA: TGTGCCAGCAGCCCGTTCTCTGGGGCCAACGTCCTGACTTTC
CDR3 protein: CASSPFSGANVLTF
J gene: TRBJ2-6
V gene: TRBV5-4
D gene: .
clone size: .

CDR3 DNA: TGTGCCACCATTGGGAGTGGAAACACCATATATTTT
CDR3 protein: CATIGSGNTIYF
J gene: TRBJ1-3
V gene: TRBV6-5
D gene: .
clone size: .

CDR3 DNA: TGTGCCACCGAGACTAGCGGCACGACCGGGGAGCTGTTTTTT
CDR3 protein: CATETSGTTGELFF
J gene: TRBJ2-2
V gene: TRBV2
D gene: TRBD2
clone size: .

CDR3 DNA: TGTGCCAGCAGCCACGGACAGTTTAATGAAAAACTGTTTTTT
CDR3 protein: CASSHGQFNEKLFF
J gene: TRBJ1-4
V gene: TRBV11-1
D gene: .
clone size: .

CDR3 DNA: TGTGCCAGCGGCCCAGGAGTGGATGCTTTCTTT
CDR3 protein: CASGPGVDAFF
J gene: TRBJ1-1
V gene: TRBV3-1/TRBV3-2
D gene: .
clone size: once

CDR3 DNA: TGTGCCAGCCGGGAAAAACTGTTTTTT
CDR3 protein: CASREKLFF
J gene: TRBJ1-4
V gene: TRBV7-3
D gene: .
clone size: .

CDR3 DNA: TGTGCCAGCAGTGAAAGGTCTACGGCTTATGGCTACACCTTC
CDR3 protein: CASSERSTAYGYTF
J gene: TRBJ1-2
V gene: TRBV2
D gene: .
clone size: .

CDR3 DNA: TGTGCCACCAGCGGAACCGGGACAGGGGTTTTTCAGCCCCAGCATTTT
CDR3 protein: CATSGTGTGVFQPQHF
J gene: TRBJ1-5
V gene: TRBV15
D gene: TRBD1
clone size: few

CDR3 DNA: TGTGCCAGCAGCTGGACACAGGGTTCTGGAAACACCATATATTTT
CDR3 protein: CASSWTQGSGNTIYF
J gene: TRBJ1-3
V gene: TRBV5-8
D gene: .
clone size: .

CDR3 DNA: TGCGCCAGCAGCGAACGGGAGGGACCCTACGAGCAGTACTTC
CDR3 protein: CASSEREGPYEQYF
J gene: TRBJ2-7
V gene: TRBV4-1
D gene: TRBD2
clone size: .

CDR3 DNA: TGTGCCAGCAGCTTCCCGGACAGGGCCTATGGCTACACCTTC
CDR3 protein: CASSFPDRAYGYTF
J gene: TRBJ1-2
V gene: TRBV7-2
D gene: TRBD1
clone size: .

CDR3 DNA: TGTGCCAGCAGCCCTGGACCCTATGGCTACACCTTC
CDR3 protein: CASSPGPYGYTF
J gene: TRBJ1-2
V gene: TRBV6-6
D gene: .
clone size: .

CDR3 DNA: TGTGCCAGCAGTCGGGACTCCTACGAGCAGTACTTC
CDR3 protein: CASSRDSYEQYF
J gene: TRBJ2-7
V gene: TRBV6-5
D gene: .
clone size: .

CDR3 DNA: TGTGCCAGCTCACCAAGGAGTCCGGGTAGCTCCTACAATGAGCAGTTCTTC
CDR3 protein: CASSPRSPGSSYNEQFF
J gene: TRBJ2-1
V gene: TRBV18
D gene: .
clone size: .

CDR3 DNA: TGTGCCTGGAGTGTATCGCGGTTCTCACAGTTCTTC
CDR3 protein: CAWSVSRFSQFF
J gene: TRBJ2-1
V gene: TRBV30
D gene: .
clone size: .

CDR3 DNA: TGTGCCAGCAGCCTCTCGACTAGCGGGAGGGGAGAGACCCAGTACTTC
CDR3 protein: CASSLSTSGRGETQYF
J gene: TRBJ2-5
V gene: TRBV11-3
D gene: TRBD2
clone size: .

CDR3 DNA: TGCGCCAGCAGCCAAGTCTCCGGTCCTGGCTACACCTTC
CDR3 protein: CASSQVSGPGYTF
J gene: TRBJ1-2
V gene: TRBV4-1
D gene: .
clone size: few

CDR3 DNA: TGTGCCAGCAGCCTACTTGCAGAGGACACTGAAGCTTTCTTT
CDR3 protein: CASSLLAEDTEAFF
J gene: TRBJ1-1
V gene: TRBV7-9
D gene: .
clone size: .

CDR3 DNA: TGTGCCAGCAGCTTGGGGGGACGGCCTAATGAAAAACTGTTTTTT
CDR3 protein: CASSLGGRPNEKLFF
J gene: TRBJ1-4
V gene: TRBV5-4
D gene: .
clone size: .

CDR3 DNA: TGTGCCAGCAGCTTAGGGACAGCATCCGATACGCAGTATTTT
CDR3 protein: CASSLGTASDTQYF
J gene: TRBJ2-3
V gene: TRBV7-2
D gene: .
clone size: .

CDR3 DNA: TGCGCCAGCAGTGAGATTAATTCACCCCTCCACTTT
CDR3 protein: CASSEINSPLHF
J gene: TRBJ1-6
V gene: TRBV10-2
D gene: .
clone size: .

CDR3 DNA: TGTGCCAGCAGTCCCTACACAGATACGCAGTATTTT
CDR3 protein: CASSPYTDTQYF
J gene: TRBJ2-3
V gene: TRBV28
D gene: .
clone size: once

CDR3 DNA: TGTGCCAGCAGCGTCTCAGGCACCTCTGGAAACACCATATATTTT
CDR3 protein: CASSVSGTSGNTIYF
J gene: TRBJ1-3
V gene: TRBV9
D gene: .
clone size: .

CDR3 DNA: TGTGCCAGCAGTTATTCCGAGGGACGGCCCCCAGATACGCAGTATTTT
CDR3 protein: CASSYSEGRPPDTQYF
J gene: TRBJ2-3
V gene: TRBV6-6
D gene: .
clone size: .

CDR3 DNA: TGTGCCAGCAGTTTAGGACAACCCGAAGCTTTCTTT
CDR3 protein: CASSLGQPEAFF
J gene: TRBJ1-1
V gene: TRBV28
D gene: .
clone size: .

CDR3 DNA: TGTGCCAGCAGCTCACATGGGGACTTTAATACGCAGTATTTT
CDR3 protein: CASSSHGDFNTQYF
J gene: TRBJ2-3
V gene: TRBV13
D gene: .
clone size: .

CDR3 DNA: TGCAGTGCTAGTCTGGACACCGGGGAGCTGTTTTTT
CDR3 protein: CSASLDTGELFF
J gene: TRBJ2-2
V gene: TRBV20-1
D gene: .
clone size: .

CDR3 DNA: TGTGCCAGCAGCCCACGGACAGGGGACAACTATGGCTACACCTTC
CDR3 protein: CASSPRTGDNYGYTF
J gene: TRBJ1-2
V gene: TRBV11-2
D gene: TRBD1
clone size: .

CDR3 DNA: TGTGCCAGCAGTTTATCGCGCGGAAACACCATATATTTT
CDR3 protein: CASSLSRGNTIYF
J gene: TRBJ1-3
V gene: TRBV27
D gene: .
clone size: .

CDR3 DNA: TGTGCCAGCAGACGGGGGCCTGCCAATGAGCAGTTCTTC
CDR3 protein: CASRRGPANEQFF
J gene: TRBJ2-1
V gene: TRBV2
D gene: .
clone size: .

CDR3 DNA: TGTGCCAGCAGTGCCTCAGATAACTATGGCTACACCTTC
CDR3 protein: CASSASDNYGYTF
J gene: TRBJ1-2
V gene: TRBV6-6
D gene: .
clone size: .

CDR3 DNA: TGTGCCACCGGGGAAGGGCCAGTGCGAGCTTTCTTT
CDR3 protein: CATGEGPVRAFF
J gene: TRBJ1-1
V gene: TRBV10-3
D gene: .
clone size: .

CDR3 DNA: TGCAGCGGGTACTCTGGAAACACCATATATTTT
CDR3 protein: CSGYSGNTIYF
J gene: TRBJ1-3
V gene: TRBV29-1
D gene: .
clone size: few